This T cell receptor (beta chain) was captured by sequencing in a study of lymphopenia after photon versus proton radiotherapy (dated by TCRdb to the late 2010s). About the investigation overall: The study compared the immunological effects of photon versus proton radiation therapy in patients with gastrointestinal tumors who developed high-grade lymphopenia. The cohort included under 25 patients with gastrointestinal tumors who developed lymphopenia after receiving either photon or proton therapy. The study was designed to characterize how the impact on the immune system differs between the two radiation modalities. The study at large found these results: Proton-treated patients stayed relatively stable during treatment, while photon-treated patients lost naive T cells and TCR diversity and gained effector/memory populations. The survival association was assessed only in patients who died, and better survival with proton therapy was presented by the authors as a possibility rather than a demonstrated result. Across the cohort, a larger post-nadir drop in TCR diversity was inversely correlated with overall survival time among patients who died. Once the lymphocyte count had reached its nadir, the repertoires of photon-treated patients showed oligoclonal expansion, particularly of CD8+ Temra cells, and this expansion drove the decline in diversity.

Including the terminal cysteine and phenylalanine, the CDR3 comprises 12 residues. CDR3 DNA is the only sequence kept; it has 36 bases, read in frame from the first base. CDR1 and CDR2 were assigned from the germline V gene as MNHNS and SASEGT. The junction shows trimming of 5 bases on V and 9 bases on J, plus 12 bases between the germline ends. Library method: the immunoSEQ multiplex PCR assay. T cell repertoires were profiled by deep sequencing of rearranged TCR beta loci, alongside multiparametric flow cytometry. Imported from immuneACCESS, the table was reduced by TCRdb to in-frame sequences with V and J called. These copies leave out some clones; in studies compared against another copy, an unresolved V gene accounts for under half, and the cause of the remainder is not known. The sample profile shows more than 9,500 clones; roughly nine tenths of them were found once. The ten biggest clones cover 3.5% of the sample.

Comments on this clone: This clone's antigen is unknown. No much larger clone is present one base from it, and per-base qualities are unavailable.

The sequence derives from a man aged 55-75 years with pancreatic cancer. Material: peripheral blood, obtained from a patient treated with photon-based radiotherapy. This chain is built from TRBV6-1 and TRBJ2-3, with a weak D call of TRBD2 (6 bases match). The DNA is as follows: TGTGCCAGCAGTCCCTGGGGGGAAACGCAGTATTTT. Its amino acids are CASSPWGETQYF.